Presented here are 29 T cell receptor beta chains from one specimen sequenced in a study of shared clonotypes between healthy human individuals. Positively selected for CCR7, the CD45RO-negative cells used as naive CD8 cells excluded terminally differentiated effector memory CD45RA+ cells. Generated by immunoSEQ multiplex PCR, the TCRdb table keeps only in-frame clones and is missing some. The sample lists 500,000 to 700,000 clones; approximately 95% were seen once. Sequencing input: naive CD8+ T cells sorted from blood. The receptors originated from a woman aged 25 to 39 in good health.

This clone was picked up a small number of times. The genes are TRBV25-1 and TRBJ2-7; TRBD2 might be the D (5 bases). Germline CDR1 and CDR2: MGHDK and SYGVNS. The CDR3 is 13 amino acids. Trimming took 3 bases from V and 6 from J, leaving 12 bases between them. CDR3 DNA sequence: TGTGCCAGCAGTGAGTCCTTTAGCGCCGAGCAGTACTTC. Protein: CASSESFSAEQYF.

V is TRBV13 and J is TRBJ2-7, with 10 positions matching TRBD2. There are 16 residues in the CDR3. Trimming at V came to 2 bases and at J to 1 base, leaving 5 bases not matched to a gene. Per the germline V gene, CDR1 is PRHDT and CDR2 is FYEKMQ (reference sequence). The CDR3 loop is CASSLSSSGSSYEQYF. Here the CDR3 DNA reads TGTGCCAGCAGCTTAAGTTCTAGCGGGAGTTCCTACGAGCAGTACTTC.

This clone was recorded once. The chain employs TRBV10-3 and TRBJ1-1; weak D call: TRBD1 (5 bases). V was clipped by 5 bases and J by 4 bases, with 17 bases between them. Germline CDR1 ENHRY, CDR2 SYGVKD. CDR3 length: 15 residues. The CDR3 DNA reads as TGTGCCATCAGTTCCGGGGAGGGTGGGGGCACTGAAGCTTTCTTT. This encodes CAISSGEGGGTEAFF.

This clone has only one observation. The chain joins TRBV28 to TRBJ1-4, with D unresolved. The CDR3 extends over 14 amino acids. Germline CDR1 reads MDHEN; CDR2 reads SYDVKM. V was shortened by 2 bases and J by 10 bases, with 14 bases between the two germline ends. CDR3 nucleotide sequence: TGTGCCAGCAGTTTAACTGAGATGACGGCAAAACTGTTTTTT. Translating gives CASSLTEMTAKLFF.

The CDR3 DNA sequence: TGTGCCAGCAGTTTCCCCCGGGGCGCCGTCTACAATGAGCAGTTCTTC. It yields the protein CASSFPRGAVYNEQFF. The chain employs TRBV28 and TRBJ2-1; either TRBD1 or TRBD2 may fit D (5 bases each). The CDR3 has 16 amino acids. V was trimmed by 3 bases and J by 3 bases, leaving 15 bases between them. Germline values: CDR1 MDHEN, CDR2 SYDVKM.

This clone was counted a single time. CDR3 bases: TGTGCCAGCAGCTTTGCCGGGGTAGCGCGTTACGAGCAGTACTTC. It specifies CASSFAGVARYEQYF. The genes are TRBV11-2 and TRBJ2-7; D possibly corresponds to TRBD2 (5 bases). V dropped 3 bases and J dropped 4 bases, with 16 bases sitting between them. The length of the CDR3 is 15 residues. Germline-derived CDR1 and CDR2 are SGHAT and FQNNGV. The variable domain in full, completed from reference TRBV11-2 and TRBJ2-7, reads EAGVAQSPRYKIIEKRQSVAFWCNPISGHATLYWYQQILGQGPKLLIQFQNNGVVDDSQLPKDRFSAERLKGVDSTLKIQPAKLEDSAVYLCASSFAGVARYEQYFGPGTRLTVT.

The V and J genes are TRBV7-9 and TRBJ2-3, with a possible D match to TRBD2 (6 bases). In germline, CDR1 is SEHNR, CDR2 FQNEAQ (reference sequence). The CDR3 loop spans 12 amino acids. V shed 8 bases and J shed 7 bases, with 13 bases lying between them. DNA for the CDR3: TGTGCCAGCGGGGGGTCGGGATATACGCAGTATTTT. The encoded protein is CASGGSGYTQYF.

The chain links TRBV5-6 to TRBJ2-4; TRBD2 matches 8 bases. This CDR3 is built from 17 residues. The V gene end was trimmed by 3 bases and the J gene end by 6 bases; junction bases not matched to a gene: 14. In germline, CDR1 is SGHDT, CDR2 YYEEEE. The CDR3 nucleotides are TGTGCCAGCAGCTACTATAAGCGGGAGCGTCGTTTAAACATTCAGTACTTC. Its translation is CASSYYKRERRLNIQYF. Complete variable domain (other parts from reference TRBV5-6 and TRBJ2-4): DAGVTQSPTHLIKTRGQQVTLRCSPKSGHDTVSWYQQALGQGPQFIFQYYEEEERQRGNFPDRFSGHQFPNYSSELNVNALLLGDSALYLCASSYYKRERRLNIQYFGAGTRLSVL.

This chain connects TRBV4-1 to TRBJ2-4; no definite D call. With 0 bases removed from V and 0 bases from J, the gap between germline ends came to 6 bases. The CDR3 is 15 amino acids. Germline CDR1 is MGHRA and CDR2 is YSYEKL. The CDR3 loop is CASSQERLAKNIQYF. As DNA, the CDR3 is TGCGCCAGCAGCCAAGAGCGTTTAGCCAAAAACATTCAGTACTTC.

This chain joins TRBV28 and TRBJ2-7; no reliable D call. The CDR3 loop spans 11 amino acids. Trimming stripped 6 bases from V and 7 bases from J, with 10 bases between. Germline loops: CDR1 MDHEN, CDR2 SYDVKM. The CDR3 protein is CASSQNGEQYF. The CDR3, as DNA: TGTGCCAGCAGCCAAAACGGAGAGCAGTACTTC.

V is TRBV5-6 and J is TRBJ2-7, with D unclear. The CDR3 is 13 amino acids. The germline V and J ends were trimmed by 0 bases and 4 bases, with 8 bases remaining between them. CDR1 is SGHDT and CDR2 is YYEEEE in the germline V gene. CDR3 protein: CASSLALGYEQYF. Written as DNA, the CDR3 is TGTGCCAGCAGCTTGGCGTTGGGTTACGAGCAGTACTTC.

The J gene is TRBJ2-7, the V gene TRBV27, with a possible D match to TRBD2 (6 bases). Trimming stripped 0 bases from V and 3 bases from J, with 12 bases between. The CDR3 runs to 15 residues. CDR1 is MNHEY, CDR2 SMNVEV, per germline (reference sequence). CDR3 in DNA: TGTGCCAGCAGTTTATCTCCCGGGAGTTACTACGAGCAGTACTTC. Its protein product is CASSLSPGSYYEQYF.

The chain couples TRBV27 to TRBJ1-5; TRBD1 is a possible D gene (5 bases). V lost 8 bases to trimming and J lost 2 bases, with 13 bases between them. CDR1 is MNHEY, CDR2 SMNVEV, per germline (reference sequence). The CDR3 is 14 amino acids. The CDR3 region is CASSHSGGNQPQHF. CDR3 in DNA: TGTGCCAGCTCCCATTCGGGGGGCAATCAGCCCCAGCATTTT.

CDR3 nucleotide sequence: TGTGCCAGCAGCCAAGATCCCCAAATTGCCTCTGGAAACACCATATATTTT. Its protein is CASSQDPQIASGNTIYF. This chain uses TRBV4-2 with TRBJ1-3; D is unclear. Germline V gene sequence: CDR1 LGHNA, CDR2 YNFKEQ. The CDR3 is 17 residues long. Trimming pared 0 bases from V and 0 bases from J, leaving 12 bases between.

This clone occurred once. V is TRBV21-1 and J is TRBJ2-7; TRBD1, the table's D call, lacks a check against the DNA. TRBV21-1 is a pseudogene locus. The CDR3 loop spans 15 amino acids. As DNA, the CDR3 is TGTGCCAGCAGCTCAGGGGACAGAGACCGCTACGAGCAGTACTTC. Encoded protein: CASSSGDRDRYEQYF.

The rearrangement joins TRBV13 to TRBJ1-1; D perhaps matches TRBD1 (5 bases). V dropped 0 bases and J dropped 4 bases, with 12 bases sitting between them. The CDR3 sequence is 15 residues long. Germline CDR1 and CDR2: PRHDT and FYEKMQ (reference sequence). The CDR3 region is CASSLGGGLITEAFF. CDR3 DNA sequence: TGTGCCAGCAGCTTAGGTGGGGGTTTAATCACTGAAGCTTTCTTT. Using reference TRBV13 and TRBJ1-1 for the parts outside the CDR3, the full variable domain is AAGVIQSPRHLIKEKRETATLKCYPIPRHDTVYWYQQGPGQDPQFLISFYEKMQSDKGSIPDRFSAQQFSDYHSELNMSSLELGDSALYFCASSLGGGLITEAFFGQGTRLTVV.

The rearrangement uses TRBV9 and TRBJ2-7, with a possible D match to TRBD1 (6 bases). This CDR3 spans 14 amino acids. Germline CDR1 reads SGDLS; CDR2 reads YYNGEE. Trimming removed 0 bases at V and 5 bases at J, with 12 bases between. CDR3 loop: CASSVGRGVDEQYF. In DNA, the CDR3 is TGTGCCAGCAGCGTAGGCAGGGGAGTGGACGAGCAGTACTTC.

V usage is TRBV7-8 and J usage is TRBJ1-2; 7 bases match TRBD1. Germline CDR1 reads SGHVS; CDR2 reads FQNEAQ. V was pared by 5 bases and J by 4 bases, with 10 bases of the junction left unmatched. CDR3 size: 15 residues. This CDR3 reads CASSNRDREIYGYTF. CDR3 nucleotides: TGTGCCAGCAGCAACCGGGACAGAGAAATCTATGGCTACACCTTC.

The chain couples TRBV2 to TRBJ2-7; 9 nucleotides align to TRBD2. Looked up from germline, CDR1 is SNHLY and CDR2 is FYNNEI. With V trimmed by 6 bases and J by 3 bases, 3 bases remained unmatched. This CDR3 comprises 13 residues. The CDR3 loop reads CASSMTSGYEQYF. CDR3 bases: TGTGCCAGCAGCATGACTAGCGGCTACGAGCAGTACTTC.

The rearrangement links TRBV27 to TRBJ2-2; D unresolved. Trimming removed 3 bases at V and 6 bases at J, with 11 bases between. This CDR3 has 14 amino acids. Germline V gene lookup returns CDR1 MNHEY and CDR2 SMNVEV (reference sequence). This CDR3 reads CASSLYARSGELFF. For the CDR3, the DNA is TGTGCCAGCAGTTTGTACGCCCGTTCCGGGGAGCTGTTTTTT.

The chain employs TRBV29-1 and TRBJ2-2; TRBD1 is a possible D gene (5 bases). Trimming took 6 bases from V and 0 from J, leaving 20 bases between them. CDR3 size: 17 residues. CDR1 and CDR2 from the germline V gene are SQVTM and ANQGSEA. CDR3 region: CSVVPAQGIANTGELFF. Written as DNA, the CDR3 is TGCAGCGTCGTGCCCGCTCAGGGAATTGCGAACACCGGGGAGCTGTTTTTT.

This chain joins TRBV9 and TRBJ2-1; D may correspond to TRBD1 or TRBD2 (5 bases each). Trimming pared 0 bases from V and 0 bases from J, leaving 10 bases between. Germline CDR1 reads SGDLS; CDR2 reads YYNGEE. There are 16 residues in the CDR3. Written as DNA, the CDR3 is TGTGCCAGCAGCGTAGTGAAGGGGAGCTCCTACAATGAGCAGTTCTTC. Translation: CASSVVKGSSYNEQFF. Combining the CDR3 with reference TRBV9 and TRBJ2-1 gives the whole variable domain DSGVTQTPKHLITATGQRVTLRCSPRSGDLSVYWYQQSLDQGLQFLIQYYNGEERAKGNILERFSAQQFPDLHSELNLSSLELGDSALYFCASSVVKGSSYNEQFFGPGTRLTVL.

The chain employs TRBV7-9 and TRBJ2-7, with unresolved D. The CDR3 extends over 12 amino acids. V shed 4 bases and J shed 3 bases, with 7 bases lying between them. Looked up from germline, CDR1 is SEHNR and CDR2 is FQNEAQ (reference sequence). CDR3: CASSSQNYEQYF. CDR3 nucleotides: TGTGCCAGCAGCTCTCAGAACTACGAGCAGTACTTC.

The chain combines TRBV27 with TRBJ2-7; the match to TRBD2 covers 8 bases. V lost 4 bases, J lost 5 bases, and 10 bases stayed unmatched. The CDR3 runs to 15 residues. CDR1 is MNHEY and CDR2 is SMNVEV in the germline V gene (reference sequence). The CDR3, as DNA: TGTGCCAGCAGTTCCCGGGGGGGCACTTCCCACGAGCAGTACTTC. Its translation: CASSSRGGTSHEQYF.

This clone was seen just once. J is TRBJ2-5 and V is TRBV2; 7 bases are a match to TRBD1. Germline loops: CDR1 SNHLY, CDR2 FYNNEI. V dropped 8 bases and J dropped 2; count of bases not matched to a gene: 5. CDR3 length equals 13 residues. In nucleotides, the CDR3 is TGTGCCAGCGTGGGACAGAAACAAGAGACCCAGTACTTC. It yields the protein CASVGQKQETQYF.

The chain recombines TRBV28 with TRBJ1-1, with D uncertain. V was pared by 6 bases and J by 9 bases, with 17 bases between. Germline CDR1 MDHEN, CDR2 SYDVKM. The CDR3 extends over 13 amino acids. The CDR3 loop reads CASRGLVEHQAFF. In nucleotides, the CDR3 is TGTGCCAGCAGAGGCCTGGTGGAACATCAAGCTTTCTTT.

The rearrangement joins TRBV25-1 to TRBJ2-7; D not certain. The CDR3 runs to 14 residues. The ends were cut back, 3 bases at V and 6 bases at J, with 15 bases in the middle. The V gene's germline CDR1 is MGHDK and CDR2 SYGVNS. The CDR3 spells CASSEPGRDVEQYF. The CDR3 DNA reads TGTGCCAGCAGTGAGCCCGGGCGCGATGTCGAGCAGTACTTC.

V and J are TRBV5-6 and TRBJ1-5; D is undetermined. CDR3 length: 13 amino acids. Trimming took off 2 bases at V and 3 bases at J, with 6 bases between the two ends. CDR1 is SGHDT, CDR2 YYEEEE, per germline. The CDR3 coding sequence is TGTGCCAGCAGCTTCGGCAACAATCAGCCCCAGCATTTT. Amino acid sequence: CASSFGNNQPQHF.

This clone was detected only once. The CDR3 DNA reads as TGTGCCAGCAGTTTATCAGCCGGGCTGGGCAATCAGCCCCAGCATTTT. Residues: CASSLSAGLGNQPQHF. The chain joins TRBV27 to TRBJ1-5; no firm D call. Trimming stripped 0 bases from V and 2 bases from J, with 11 bases between. Germline CDR1 MNHEY, CDR2 SMNVEV (reference sequence). This CDR3 is 16 amino acids long.